This T cell receptor (beta chain) stems from a study of control samples from healthy donors and cancer patients. The V gene lost 8 bases and the J gene lost 2 bases, with 5 bases spanning the gap. The germline V gene has CDR1 MNHEY and CDR2 SVGEGT. This CDR3 spans 11 amino acids. Data came from immunoSEQ multiplex PCR; TCRdb stores just in-frame clones and leaves some out. The sample holds 85,000 to 90,000 clones, more than 75% seen once. The chain employs TRBV6-2 or TRBV6-3 and TRBJ2-3, with D unresolved. This sequence originates from a middle-aged woman in good health. The specimen sequenced was blood. Here the CDR3 reads CASRHTDTQYF. CDR3 DNA sequence: TGTGCCAGCCGCCACACAGATACGCAGTATTTT.